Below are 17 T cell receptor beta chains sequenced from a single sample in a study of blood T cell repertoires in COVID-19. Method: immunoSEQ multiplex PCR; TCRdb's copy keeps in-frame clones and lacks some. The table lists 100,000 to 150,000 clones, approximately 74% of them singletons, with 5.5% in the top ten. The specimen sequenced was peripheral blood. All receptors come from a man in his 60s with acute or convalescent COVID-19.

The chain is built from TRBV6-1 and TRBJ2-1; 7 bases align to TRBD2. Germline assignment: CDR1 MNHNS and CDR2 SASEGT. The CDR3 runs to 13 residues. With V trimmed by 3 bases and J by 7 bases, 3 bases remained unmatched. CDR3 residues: CASSDILANEQFF. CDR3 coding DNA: TGTGCCAGCAGTGACATACTAGCGAATGAGCAGTTCTTC.

The CDR3 DNA reads TGTGCCAGCAGCCCAAGAAAATGGGGTAGCGGGAGTAGGTATGAGCAGTTCTTC. Its translation is CASSPRKWGSGSRYEQFF. The gene calls are TRBV14 and TRBJ2-1; 9 nucleotides agree with TRBD2. With V trimmed by 4 bases and J by 8 bases, 18 bases remained unmatched. CDR1 SGHDN and CDR2 FVKESK come from the germline V gene. This CDR3 has 18 residues.

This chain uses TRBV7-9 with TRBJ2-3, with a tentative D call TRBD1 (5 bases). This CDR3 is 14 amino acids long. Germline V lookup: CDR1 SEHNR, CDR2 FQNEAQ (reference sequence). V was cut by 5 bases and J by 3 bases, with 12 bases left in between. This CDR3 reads CASSTSRQTDTQYF. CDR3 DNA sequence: TGTGCCAGCAGCACTTCTAGACAGACAGATACGCAGTATTTT.

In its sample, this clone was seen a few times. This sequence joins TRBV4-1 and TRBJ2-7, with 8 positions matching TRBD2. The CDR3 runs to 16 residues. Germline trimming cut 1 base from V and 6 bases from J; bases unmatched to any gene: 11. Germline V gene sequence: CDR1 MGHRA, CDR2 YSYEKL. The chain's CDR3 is CASSQATGGSSREQYF. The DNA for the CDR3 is TGCGCCAGCAGCCAAGCGACGGGAGGGTCCTCGCGCGAGCAGTACTTC.

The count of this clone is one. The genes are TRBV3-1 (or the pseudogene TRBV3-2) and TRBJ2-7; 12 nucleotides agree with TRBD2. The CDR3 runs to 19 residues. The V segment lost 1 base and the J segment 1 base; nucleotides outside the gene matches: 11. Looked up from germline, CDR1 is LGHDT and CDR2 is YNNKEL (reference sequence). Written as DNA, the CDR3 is TGTGCCAGCAGCCAAGCACTAACTAGCGGGGGGACCTATTCCTACGAGCAGTACTTC. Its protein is CASSQALTSGGTYSYEQYF.

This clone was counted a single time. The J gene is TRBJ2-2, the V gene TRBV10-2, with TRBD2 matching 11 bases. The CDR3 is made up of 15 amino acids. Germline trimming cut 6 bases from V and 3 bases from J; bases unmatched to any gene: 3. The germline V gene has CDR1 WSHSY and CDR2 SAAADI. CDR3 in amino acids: CASRVTSGDTGELFF. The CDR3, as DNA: TGCGCCAGCAGGGTGACTAGCGGGGACACCGGGGAGCTGTTTTTT.

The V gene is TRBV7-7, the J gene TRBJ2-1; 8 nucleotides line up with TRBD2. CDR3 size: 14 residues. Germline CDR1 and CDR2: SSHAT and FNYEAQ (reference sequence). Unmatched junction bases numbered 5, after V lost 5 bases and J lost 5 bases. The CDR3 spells CASSGGGLNNEQFF. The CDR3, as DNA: TGTGCCAGCAGCGGCGGGGGGTTGAACAATGAGCAGTTCTTC.

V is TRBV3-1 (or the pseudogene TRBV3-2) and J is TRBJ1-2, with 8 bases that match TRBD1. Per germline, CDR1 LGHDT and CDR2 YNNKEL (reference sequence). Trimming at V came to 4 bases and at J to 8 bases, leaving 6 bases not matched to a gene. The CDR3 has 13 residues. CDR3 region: CASSLDRARGYTF. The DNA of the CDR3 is TGTGCCAGCAGCCTGGACAGGGCACGGGGCTACACCTTC.

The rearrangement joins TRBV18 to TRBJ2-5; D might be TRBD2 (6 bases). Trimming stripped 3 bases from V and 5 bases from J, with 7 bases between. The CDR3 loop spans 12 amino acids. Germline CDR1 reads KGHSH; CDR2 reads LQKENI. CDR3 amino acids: CASSPRGETQYF. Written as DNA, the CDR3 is TGTGCCAGCTCACCCCGGGGGGAGACCCAGTACTTC.

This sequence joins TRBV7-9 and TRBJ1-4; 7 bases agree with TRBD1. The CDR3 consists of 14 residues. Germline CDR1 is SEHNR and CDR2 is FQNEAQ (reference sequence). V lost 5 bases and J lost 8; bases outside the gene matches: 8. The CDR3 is CASSLRTGSEKLFF. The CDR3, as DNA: TGTGCCAGCAGCCTAAGGACAGGAAGCGAAAAACTGTTTTTT.

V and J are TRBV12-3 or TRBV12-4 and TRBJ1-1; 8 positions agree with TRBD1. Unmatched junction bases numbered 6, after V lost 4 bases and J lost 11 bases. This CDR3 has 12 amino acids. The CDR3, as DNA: TGTGCCAGCAGTTCTCCGACAGGGGACGCTTTCTTT. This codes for CASSSPTGDAFF.

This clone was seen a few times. CDR3 residues: CASSQENREAFF. Written as DNA, the CDR3 is TGTGCCAGCAGCCAAGAGAACAGGGAAGCTTTCTTT. The V call is TRBV3-1 (or the pseudogene TRBV3-2), the J call TRBJ1-1, with D possibly matching TRBD1 (5 bases). Trimming removed 0 bases from V and 8 bases from J, with 7 bases in between. Germline CDR1 is LGHDT and CDR2 is YNNKEL (reference sequence). The CDR3 contains 12 residues.

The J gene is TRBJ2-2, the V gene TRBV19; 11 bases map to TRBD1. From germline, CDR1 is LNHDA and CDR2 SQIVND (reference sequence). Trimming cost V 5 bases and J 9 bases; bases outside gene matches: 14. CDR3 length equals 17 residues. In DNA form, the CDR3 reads TGTGCCAGTAGTGAAGGGGGACAGGGGGTCTTTGGGAGGGAGCTGTTTTTT. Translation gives CASSEGGQGVFGRELFF.

Here the CDR3 DNA reads TGTGCCAGCAGTCCACAGGGATCTGGGAACACTGAAGCTTTCTTT. Amino acid sequence: CASSPQGSGNTEAFF. The V and J genes are TRBV27 and TRBJ1-1; TRBD1 might be the D (6 bases). This CDR3 spans 15 amino acids. In germline, CDR1 is MNHEY, CDR2 SMNVEV (reference sequence). V lost 5 bases to trimming and J lost 1 base, with 14 bases between them.

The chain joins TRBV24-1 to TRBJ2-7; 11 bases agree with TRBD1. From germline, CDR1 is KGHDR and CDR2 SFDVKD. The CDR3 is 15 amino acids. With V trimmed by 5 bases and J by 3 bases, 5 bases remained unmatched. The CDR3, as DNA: TGTGCCACCAGTGGTGGGACAGGGGGTATCTACGAGCAGTACTTC. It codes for CATSGGTGGIYEQYF.

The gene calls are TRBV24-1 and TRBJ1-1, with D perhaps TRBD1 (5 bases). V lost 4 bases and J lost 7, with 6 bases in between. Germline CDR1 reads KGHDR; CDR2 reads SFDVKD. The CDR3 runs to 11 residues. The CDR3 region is CATSEGLEAFF. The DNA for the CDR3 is TGTGCCACCAGTGAGGGGCTTGAAGCTTTCTTT.

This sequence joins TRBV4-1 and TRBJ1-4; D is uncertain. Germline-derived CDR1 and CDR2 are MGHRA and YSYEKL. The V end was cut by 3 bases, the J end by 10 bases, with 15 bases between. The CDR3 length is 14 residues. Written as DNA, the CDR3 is TGCGCCAGCAGCCAGAAAGAGGAGATCGTAAAACTGTTTTTT. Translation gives CASSQKEEIVKLFF.